This entry lists 23 T cell receptor beta chains sequenced from one sample in a study of early T cells in non-severe SARS-CoV-2 infection (dated by TCRdb to the early 2020s). Libraries were prepared through 5' RACE. The run used a NextSeq 500. In TCRdb, the public reads were trimmed at Q25 with fastp and aligned with MiXCR, with productive beta chains retained. One record per CDR3 amino acid sequence lists the most common genes and DNA. The table for this sample lists 100,000 to 120,000 distinct CDR3 sequences; around 12% of them were counted only once. Of the sample, 3.5% to 4% is held by the ten largest clones. The sample was whole blood, taken at baseline. The receptor source for this set is an adult who was a healthcare worker with PCR-confirmed SARS-CoV-2 infection or an uninfected control (not recorded which).

The V call is TRBV19, the J call TRBJ2-1, with 9 bases lining up with TRBD2. The V gene end was trimmed by 3 bases and the J gene end by 7 bases; junction bases not matched to a gene: 13. Germline assignment: CDR1 LNHDA and CDR2 SQIVND (reference sequence). CDR3 size: 17 residues. CDR3 coding DNA: TGTGCCAGTAGTATTCGGTTAGCGGGAGCCCCTGGGAATGAGCAGTTCTTC. This translates into CASSIRLAGAPGNEQFF.

The V and J genes are TRBV5-1 and TRBJ1-2; no clear D. The CDR3 has 15 residues. V shed 2 bases and J shed 6 bases, with 17 bases lying between them. Germline V lookup: CDR1 SGHRS, CDR2 YFSETQ. The CDR3 sequence is CASSLLRAETNGYTF. For the CDR3, the DNA is TGCGCCAGCAGCTTACTAAGGGCCGAGACGAATGGCTACACCTTC.

CDR3 bases: TGTGCCAGCAGTTTAATAGGACAGGGCAACGAGCAGTACTTC. Amino acids: CASSLIGQGNEQYF. The chain couples TRBV28 to TRBJ2-7; TRBD1 agrees at 8 bases. J lost 5 bases, V lost 2 bases, and 5 bases had no gene match. From germline, CDR1 is MDHEN and CDR2 SYDVKM. The CDR3 covers 14 residues. The variable domain in full, completed from reference TRBV28 and TRBJ2-7, reads DVKVTQSSRYLVKRTGEKVFLECVQDMDHENMFWYRQDPGLGLRLIYFSYDVKMKEKGDIPEGYSVSREKKERFSLILESASTNQTSMYLCASSLIGQGNEQYFGPGTRLTVT.

This chain links TRBV7-2 with TRBJ1-2; possibly TRBD1 for D (6 bases). CDR1 and CDR2 (germline): SGHTA, FQGNSA. Trimming took off 2 bases at V and 0 bases at J, with 10 bases between the two ends. The CDR3 loop spans 15 amino acids. The CDR3, as DNA: TGTGCCAGCAGCTTAACCGGGACAACTAACTATGGCTACACCTTC. It translates to CASSLTGTTNYGYTF.

This clonotype was seen repeatedly, ten times or more. The genes are TRBV7-2 and TRBJ2-3; D is undetermined. Germline values: CDR1 SGHTA, CDR2 FQGNSA. The CDR3 runs 14 residues. Between the trimmed V and J ends, which lost 1 base and 1 base, there was a span of 6 bases. The CDR3 nucleotides read TGTGCCAGCAGCTTAGGGCTGGGCACAGATACGCAGTATTTT. Translated, it gives CASSLGLGTDTQYF. Combining the CDR3 with reference TRBV7-2 and TRBJ2-3 gives the whole variable domain GAGVSQSPSNKVTEKGKDVELRCDPISGHTALYWYRQSLGQGLEFLIYFQGNSAPDKSGLPSDRFSAERTGGSVSTLTIQRTQQEDSAVYLCASSLGLGTDTQYFGPGTRLTVL.

V usage is TRBV1 and J usage is TRBJ2-3. TRBV1 is a known pseudogene. The CDR3 is made up of 14 amino acids. DNA of the CDR3: TGCACCAGCAGCCCCTACCATGCAGAACATACGCAGTATTTT. Protein sequence: CTSSPYHAEHTQYF.

This clonotype came up a few times. This chain connects TRBV7-6 to TRBJ2-1; D ambiguous. The germline V and J ends were trimmed by 0 bases and 5 bases, with 5 bases remaining between them. CDR3 length: 13 residues. Germline V gene lookup returns CDR1 SGHVS and CDR2 FNYEAQ. CDR3 nucleotides: TGTGCCAGCAGCTTAGCACAAAACAATGAGCAGTTCTTC. This translates into CASSLAQNNEQFF.

The rearrangement links TRBV10-3 to TRBJ2-3; the D gene is possibly TRBD2 (5 bases). The V and J ends lost 4 bases and 0 bases respectively, with 11 bases between them. CDR1 and CDR2 from the germline V gene are ENHRY and SYGVKD. The CDR3 extends over 15 amino acids. CDR3 DNA: TGTGCCATCAGTGTCACCGGGATTAGCACAGATACGCAGTATTTT. It encodes CAISVTGISTDTQYF.

This clonotype was observed at least ten times. The DNA for the CDR3 is TGCGCCAGCAGCCCTGGTCAGAGGAACCTAAACATTCAGTACTTC. Translating it yields CASSPGQRNLNIQYF. The chain recombines TRBV4-1 with TRBJ2-4; D remains ambiguous. With 4 bases removed from V and 6 bases from J, the gap between germline ends came to 16 bases. Germline loops: CDR1 MGHRA, CDR2 YSYEKL. This CDR3 comprises 15 residues.

This clonotype has at least ten counts. The chain uses TRBV29-1 and TRBJ1-5; 7 nucleotides match TRBD1. This CDR3 region has 13 residues. Germline V gene data show CDR1 as SQVTM and CDR2 as ANQGSEA. V trimming: 4 bases; J trimming: 4 bases; junction bases outside the gene matches: 4. CDR3 residues: CSVAGTANQPQHF. In DNA form, the CDR3 reads TGCAGCGTTGCCGGGACAGCTAATCAGCCCCAGCATTTT.

This clonotype came up once. J is TRBJ1-5 and V is TRBV12-3 or TRBV12-4; TRBD1 matches at 7 bases. The J segment lost 0 bases and the V segment lost 5 bases, leaving 4 bases of the junction unmatched. The CDR3 consists of 15 residues. CDR3 sequence: CASSDGQVSNQPQHF. CDR3 coding DNA: TGTGCCAGCAGTGACGGACAGGTTAGCAATCAGCCCCAGCATTTT.

This clonotype was seen a handful of times. The rearrangement joins TRBV9 to TRBJ1-2; D unclear. Germline CDR1 reads SGDLS; CDR2 reads YYNGEE. V lost 0 bases, J lost 2 bases, and 5 bases lay in between. The CDR3 is 13 amino acids. This CDR3 is CASSVVDNYGYTF. The CDR3 bases are TGTGCCAGCAGCGTAGTTGACAACTATGGCTACACCTTC.

This clonotype showed up just a few times. The J gene is TRBJ2-7, the V gene TRBV27; D is tentatively TRBD1 or TRBD2 (6 bases each). V lost 6 bases and J 1 base, leaving 19 bases between the germline ends. Germline-derived CDR1 and CDR2 are MNHEY and SMNVEV (reference sequence). There are 16 residues in the CDR3. The CDR3 reads CASSPYEGGQSYEQYF. The CDR3 DNA follows: TGTGCCAGCAGCCCCTATGAAGGGGGGCAATCCTACGAGCAGTACTTC.

The rearrangement uses TRBV6-5 and TRBJ1-1; 7 bases line up with TRBD1. The germline CDR1 and CDR2 sequences are MNHEY and SVGAGI. The CDR3 sequence is 14 residues long. With 6 bases clipped from V and 1 base from J, the junction kept 5 bases outside the gene matches. In DNA form, the CDR3 reads TGTGCCAGCAGGCAGGGGGTCACGAACACTGAAGCTTTCTTT. This translates into CASRQGVTNTEAFF.

The V call is TRBV6-1, the J call TRBJ2-1; TRBD2 agrees at 13 bases. V was pared by 5 bases and J by 5 bases, with 3 bases of the junction left unmatched. CDR1 and CDR2 from the germline V gene are MNHNS and SASEGT. This CDR3 has 15 amino acids. Here the CDR3 DNA reads TGTGCCAGCAGTAAGGGACTAGCGGGGAACAATGAGCAGTTCTTC. It translates to CASSKGLAGNNEQFF.

This clonotype was recorded a few times. This chain uses TRBV18 with TRBJ1-5, with D hard to call. This CDR3 region has 15 residues. The germline V and J ends were trimmed by 3 bases and 0 bases, with 9 bases remaining between them. Germline V gene data show CDR1 as KGHSH and CDR2 as LQKENI. CDR3 loop: CASSPTEYSNQPQHF. The DNA of the CDR3 is TGTGCCAGCTCACCTACGGAGTATAGCAATCAGCCCCAGCATTTT.

V and J are TRBV4-1 and TRBJ1-3; D is unresolved. V dropped 0 bases and J dropped 3 bases, with 12 bases sitting between them. This CDR3 comprises 16 residues. CDR1 and CDR2 (germline): MGHRA, YSYEKL. DNA for the CDR3: TGCGCCAGCAGCCAAGATCGGACCGCCGATGGAAACACCATATATTTT. Its protein product is CASSQDRTADGNTIYF.

This clonotype was detected only a few times. The J gene is TRBJ2-2, the V gene TRBV20-1; 11 bases agree with TRBD2. The trim removed 1 base at V and 7 bases at J, leaving 11 bases unmatched. The CDR3 totals 17 residues. Germline V lookup: CDR1 DFQATT, CDR2 SNEGSKA (reference sequence). DNA of the CDR3: TGCAGTGCTAGAGCCCCGTCTAGCGGGGGGCCCAGCGGGGAGCTGTTTTTT. It translates to CSARAPSSGGPSGELFF.

The chain uses TRBV15 and TRBJ2-1, with TRBD1 matching over 8 bases. Per germline, CDR1 LNHNV and CDR2 YYDKDF (reference sequence). The CDR3 sequence is 16 residues long. Trimming took 0 bases from V and 7 from J; bases not matched to a gene: 8. CDR3 loop: CATSRDRPGGMNEQFF. CDR3 DNA: TGTGCCACCAGCAGAGATCGGCCAGGGGGCATGAATGAGCAGTTCTTC.

This chain joins TRBV11-2 and TRBJ2-2; a weak D match, TRBD2 (6 bases). The germline gives CDR1 SGHAT, CDR2 FQNNGV. Trimming removed 5 bases from V and 4 bases from J, with 17 bases in between. This CDR3 contains 16 residues. The DNA for the CDR3 is TGTGCCAGCAGCCTAAACCGGGCGGGGACCACCGGGGAGCTGTTTTTT. Its protein is CASSLNRAGTTGELFF.

This clonotype occurred a few times. The V and J genes are TRBV12-3 or TRBV12-4 and TRBJ2-1, with 9 bases identical to TRBD1. Unmatched junction bases numbered 14, after V lost 7 bases and J lost 10 bases. CDR3 length: 15 amino acids. CDR3: CASTPRDRAGQEQFF. In DNA, the CDR3 is TGTGCCAGCACCCCCCGGGACAGGGCCGGCCAGGAGCAGTTCTTC.

This clonotype occurred many times. The chain joins TRBV27 to TRBJ2-3; D unclear. In germline, CDR1 is MNHEY, CDR2 SMNVEV (reference sequence). The ends were cut back, 6 bases at V and 1 base at J, with 11 bases in the middle. The CDR3 is 14 amino acids. In nucleotides, the CDR3 is TGTGCCAGCAGCTCCTTCGAGGGCACAGATACGCAGTATTTT. This translates into CASSSFEGTDTQYF.

The chain is built from TRBV11-2 and TRBJ2-7; 11 bases are shared with TRBD2. Germline V gene data show CDR1 as SGHAT and CDR2 as FQNNGV. Trimming removed 6 bases from V and 2 bases from J; junction bases left unmatched: 12. This CDR3 region has 17 residues. CDR3 protein: CASSHPGLAGGPYEQYF. The CDR3 nucleotides are TGTGCCAGCAGTCACCCCGGGCTAGCGGGAGGTCCCTACGAGCAGTACTTC.